This T cell receptor (beta chain) was documented in a study of CD8 T cells in Susac syndrome. The RNA, roughly 0.5 to 1 ug, was put through reverse transcription using random hexamers. TCRdb re-derived calls from the immunoSEQ multiplex PCR reads in MiXCR, one entry per CDR3 protein. The sample holds some 300,000 distinct CDR3 sequences, 65% to 90% seen once. The V end lost 0 bases, the J end lost 4 bases, and 12 bases lay between the germline ends. Germline V gives CDR1 MNHEY, CDR2 SVGEGT. The CDR3 runs 15 residues. This TCR derives from a human donor with multiple sclerosis. Sequenced input: CD8+ T cells from PBMCs. This sequence joins TRBV6-2 or TRBV6-3 and TRBJ1-1; no firm D call. CDR3 nucleotide sequence: TGTGCCAGCAGTTACTCTCTAGGCCGGGGCACTGAAGCTTTCTTT. It codes for CASSYSLGRGTEAFF.